A single sample gave rise to the 2 T cell receptor beta chains below, sequenced in a study of technical replicates of blood from several donors. Here immunoSEQ multiplex PCR was the method, and the copy in TCRdb shows in-frame clones only, minus some. Seen here are fewer than 85,000 clones, around 94% observed once, and the top ten hold roughly 0.25%. Sequencing was carried out using T cells isolated from PBMCs. The receptors here all came from a human donor in good health.

With regard to this clone: A junction boundary mismatches the germline segment, possibly from a read error. The chain combines TRBV10-2 with TRBJ2-7; 13 nucleotides line up with TRBD2. CDR1 and CDR2 from the germline V gene are WSHSY and SAAADI. CDR3 length: 12 residues. The CDR3 is CASSQGLAGPDF. For the CDR3, the DNA is TGCGCCAGCAGCCAGGGACTAGCGGGACCTGACTTC.

The rearrangement joins TRBV6-6 to TRBJ2-3; D uncertain. Trimming removed 8 bases from V and 9 bases from J, with 18 bases in between. The CDR3 spans 13 residues. Germline CDR1 MNHNY, CDR2 SVGAGI (reference sequence). The CDR3 spells CASHGPVAATQYF. The CDR3, as DNA: TGTGCCAGCCATGGCCCGGTGGCGGCGACGCAGTATTTT.